Below, 25 T cell receptor beta chains from the same sample are listed, as sequenced in a study of chronic HIV infection and antiretroviral therapy. One entry per CDR3 protein results from TCRdb running MiXCR on the 5' RACE reads. The table records about 38,000 distinct CDR3 sequences, 8.2% of them present only once. Sample: peripheral blood. The source is an adult who had HIV and had not received antiretroviral therapy, or was an uninfected healthy control (not recorded which).

This clonotype came up many times. This chain connects TRBV18 to TRBJ2-3; D unresolved. V dropped 0 bases and J dropped 0 bases, with 19 bases sitting between them. Germline V gives CDR1 KGHSH, CDR2 LQKENI. This CDR3 is 19 amino acids long. CDR3 in DNA: TGTGCCAGCTCACCACCAGTCGGCGGACCTCCCACTAGCACAGATACGCAGTATTTT. It encodes CASSPPVGGPPTSTDTQYF.

This chain connects TRBV29-1 to TRBJ1-1, with D possibly being TRBD1 (5 bases). From germline, CDR1 is SQVTM and CDR2 ANQGSEA. There are 14 residues in the CDR3. Between the trimmed V and J ends, which lost 4 bases and 0 bases, there was a span of 12 bases. DNA of the CDR3: TGCAGCGTTGGGCGGGGGGGAGTGAACACTGAAGCTTTCTTT. This translates into CSVGRGGVNTEAFF.

The rearrangement joins TRBV12-3 or TRBV12-4 to TRBJ1-2; D might be TRBD1 (5 bases). Trimming removed 5 bases at V and 1 base at J, with 8 bases between. CDR3 length: 13 amino acids. CDR3 DNA: TGTGCCAGCAGTCACGACAGTAACTATGGCTACACCTTC. Translation: CASSHDSNYGYTF.

This clonotype came up a few times. This sequence joins TRBV20-1 and TRBJ2-1; D may match TRBD1 or TRBD2 (5 bases each). Trimming took 1 base from V and 8 from J, leaving 12 bases between them. The CDR3 has 13 amino acids. Per germline, CDR1 DFQATT and CDR2 SNEGSKA (reference sequence). DNA of the CDR3: TGCAGTGCTAGAGGGAGGCAGGGATATGAGCAGTTCTTC. Protein sequence: CSARGRQGYEQFF.

This clonotype was counted only a few times. The CDR3: CASTIQGYSPLHF. The CDR3 nucleotides are TGTGCCAGCACTATTCAGGGGTATTCACCCCTCCACTTT. The rearrangement links TRBV28 to TRBJ1-6; D is perhaps TRBD1 (6 bases). In germline, CDR1 is MDHEN, CDR2 SYDVKM. CDR3 size: 13 residues. V dropped 7 bases and J dropped 8 bases, with 12 bases sitting between them.

This clonotype was found a few times. V and J are TRBV2 and TRBJ2-7; 8 bases match TRBD1. Trimming removed 9 bases from V and 2 bases from J; junction bases left unmatched: 3. The germline V gene encodes CDR1 SNHLY and CDR2 FYNNEI. There are 12 residues in the CDR3. CDR3 nucleotides: TGTGCCAGTCTGGACAGGGCCTACGAGCAGTACTTC. Its protein product is CASLDRAYEQYF.

This clonotype was counted at least ten times. The chain is built from TRBV7-2 and TRBJ2-5; 7 nucleotides line up with TRBD2. This CDR3 has 15 residues. With 4 bases clipped from V and 4 bases from J, the junction kept 9 bases outside the gene matches. CDR1 SGHTA and CDR2 FQGNSA come from the germline V gene. The DNA of the CDR3 is TGTGCCAGCAGCTCTGGGGGAGGGCCGGTAGAGACCCAGTACTTC. It encodes CASSSGGGPVETQYF. The full variable domain, completed using reference TRBV7-2 and TRBJ2-5, is GAGVSQSPSNKVTEKGKDVELRCDPISGHTALYWYRQSLGQGLEFLIYFQGNSAPDKSGLPSDRFSAERTGGSVSTLTIQRTQQEDSAVYLCASSSGGGPVETQYFGPGTRLLVL.

The V gene is TRBV29-1, the J gene TRBJ1-1; the D gene is possibly TRBD1 (5 bases). Trimming took off 7 bases at V and 6 bases at J, with 15 bases between the two ends. Germline V gene data show CDR1 as SQVTM and CDR2 as ANQGSEA. This CDR3 has 12 amino acids. The CDR3 reads CSAGVAGAEAFF. As DNA, the CDR3 is TGCAGCGCTGGGGTTGCGGGGGCTGAAGCTTTCTTT.

J is TRBJ1-1 and V is TRBV28, with 9 bases matching TRBD1. The CDR3 is 14 residues long. Germline lookup yields CDR1 MDHEN and CDR2 SYDVKM. V shed 6 bases and J 6 bases; nucleotides not matched to a gene: 8. CDR3 sequence: CASREQGASAEAFF. In DNA form, the CDR3 reads TGTGCCAGCAGGGAACAGGGGGCTAGCGCTGAAGCTTTCTTT.

This clonotype was seen repeatedly, ten times or more. The chain joins TRBV29-1 to TRBJ2-7; TRBD2 might be the D (6 bases). Trimming removed 6 bases from V and 4 bases from J, with 10 bases in between. The germline V gene encodes CDR1 SQVTM and CDR2 ANQGSEA. The CDR3 has 11 residues. CDR3 bases: TGCAGCGTGGTAGCGGATTACGAGCAGTACTTC. This translates into CSVVADYEQYF.

The table lists this clonotype with a few counts. The CDR3 sequence: CASKEVLPYNEQFF. DNA of the CDR3: TGTGCCAGCAAGGAGGTCTTGCCCTACAATGAGCAGTTCTTC. This sequence joins TRBV2 and TRBJ2-1, with D possibly TRBD2 on 5 matching bases. Germline V lookup: CDR1 SNHLY, CDR2 FYNNEI. With 7 bases removed from V and 2 bases from J, the gap between germline ends came to 12 bases. CDR3 size: 14 residues.

The chain carries TRBV10-3 and TRBJ2-3; D gene ambiguous. V gave up 10 bases and J gave up 2 bases, with 10 bases separating them. Germline CDR1 is ENHRY and CDR2 is SYGVKD. The CDR3 covers 12 residues. DNA of the CDR3: TGTGCCACAGGATCCGACACAGATACGCAGTATTTT. Translation gives CATGSDTDTQYF.

The chain is built from TRBV5-4 and TRBJ1-2; D not certain. The CDR3 loop spans 12 amino acids. The V and J ends lost 3 bases and 8 bases respectively, with 11 bases between them. Per the germline V gene, CDR1 is SGHNT and CDR2 is YYREEE (reference sequence). CDR3: CASSSQGRGYTF. The CDR3 DNA reads TGTGCCAGCAGCTCCCAAGGAAGGGGCTACACCTTC.

This clonotype was seen at least ten times. The chain joins TRBV29-1 to TRBJ2-5; 9 nucleotides match TRBD1. The CDR3 extends over 14 amino acids. Germline trimming cut 6 bases from V and 5 bases from J; bases unmatched to any gene: 10. The germline gives CDR1 SQVTM, CDR2 ANQGSEA. CDR3 region: CSVAGDRVSETQYF. CDR3 sequence (DNA): TGCAGCGTGGCGGGGGACAGGGTCTCTGAGACCCAGTACTTC.

V gene TRBV28 combines with J gene TRBJ1-1, with TRBD1 identical over 7 bases. V was pared by 4 bases and J by 3 bases, with 2 bases of the junction left unmatched. There are 13 residues in the CDR3. Germline CDR1 is MDHEN and CDR2 is SYDVKM. The CDR3 nucleotides are TGTGCCAGCAGTTACAGGGGTTACACTGAAGCTTTCTTT. Translating it yields CASSYRGYTEAFF.

In this sample, this clonotype turned up a few times. The V gene is TRBV6-4, the J gene TRBJ2-6, with a tentative D call TRBD1 (5 bases). Trimming pared 3 bases from V and 1 base from J, leaving 10 bases between. CDR1 MRHNA and CDR2 SNTAGT come from the germline V gene. This CDR3 is built from 16 residues. CDR3 DNA: TGTGCCAGCAGTGAACCAGGGCTGTCTGGGGCCAACGTCCTGACTTTC. Translation: CASSEPGLSGANVLTF.

Many counts were recorded for this clonotype. The chain recombines TRBV7-9 with TRBJ1-2, with D maybe TRBD1 (5 bases). The CDR3 length is 12 residues. CDR1 and CDR2 from the germline V gene are SEHNR and FQNEAQ (reference sequence). Trimming shortened V by 2 bases and J by 6 bases, and 7 bases separated the two germline ends. The CDR3 bases are TGTGCCAGCAGCTTAAGGGGTAATGGCTACACCTTC. Translation gives CASSLRGNGYTF. The full variable domain, with the rest looked up from reference TRBV7-9 and TRBJ1-2, is DTGVSQNPRHKITKRGQNVTFRCDPISEHNRLYWYRQTLGQGPEFLTYFQNEAQLEKSRLLSDRFSAERPKGSFSTLEIQRTEQGDSAMYLCASSLRGNGYTFGSGTRLTVV.

The rearrangement uses TRBV6-1 and TRBJ2-3; weak D call: TRBD1 (5 bases). This CDR3 is 13 amino acids long. The V gene lost 4 bases and the J gene lost 2 bases, with 7 bases spanning the gap. Germline assignment: CDR1 MNHNS and CDR2 SASEGT. CDR3 residues: CASSVQDTDTQYF. CDR3 nucleotides: TGTGCCAGCAGTGTACAGGACACAGATACGCAGTATTTT.

This clonotype was counted many times. The CDR3 nucleotides are TGTGCCAGCACTAGCGGGAGTGTAAATGAGCAGTTCTTC. Its protein product is CASTSGSVNEQFF. The chain links TRBV28 to TRBJ2-1; 10 bases fit TRBD2. The CDR3 consists of 13 residues. The V gene's germline CDR1 is MDHEN and CDR2 SYDVKM. The V and J ends lost 7 bases and 7 bases, in that order; junction bases with no gene match: 4.

The rearrangement uses TRBV25-1 and TRBJ2-7; TRBD2 aligns across 8 bases. V lost 2 bases to trimming and J lost 0 bases; unmatched junction nucleotides: 21. Germline values: CDR1 MGHDK, CDR2 SYGVNS. CDR3 length: 21 amino acids. The CDR3 protein is CASSETGNVRPGGLSSYEQYF. As DNA, the CDR3 is TGTGCCAGCAGTGAAACGGGAAATGTACGTCCGGGGGGGTTATCCTCCTACGAGCAGTACTTC.

This clonotype appeared many times. The CDR3 region has the DNA TGCAGCGTTGAAAGCCCCGACAGGGTCGCCTACAATGAGCAGTTCTTC. Encoded protein: CSVESPDRVAYNEQFF. The chain is built from TRBV29-1 and TRBJ2-1; 7 nucleotides match TRBD1. The CDR3 has 16 amino acids. CDR1 SQVTM and CDR2 ANQGSEA come from the germline V gene. With 2 bases clipped from V and 2 bases from J, the junction kept 9 bases outside the gene matches.

This clonotype was seen a handful of times. The chain employs TRBV28 and TRBJ2-1; D perhaps matches TRBD2 (7 bases). The CDR3 is made up of 17 amino acids. The germline gives CDR1 MDHEN, CDR2 SYDVKM. Trimming pared 6 bases from V and 0 bases from J, leaving 18 bases between. DNA for the CDR3: TGTGCCAGCAGCCCAATTAGGCGGGGGCTCTCCTACAATGAGCAGTTCTTC. As protein: CASSPIRRGLSYNEQFF.

In its sample, this clonotype was seen many times. This rearrangement joins TRBV30 to TRBJ1-6; perhaps TRBD1 as D (5 bases). The V and J ends lost 0 bases and 7 bases respectively, with 16 bases between them. The germline V gene has CDR1 GTSNPN and CDR2 SVGIG (reference sequence). The CDR3 runs 16 residues. In DNA form, the CDR3 reads TGTGCCTGGAGTGTTTTTCGGCGGCAGGGAAATTCACCCCTCCACTTT. This codes for CAWSVFRRQGNSPLHF.

This clonotype has a handful of counts. The gene calls are TRBV6-2 or TRBV6-3 and TRBJ2-7; possibly TRBD1 for D (7 bases). Trimming took 4 bases from V and 3 from J, leaving 25 bases between them. The CDR3 contains 18 residues. Germline CDR1 reads MNHEY; CDR2 reads SVGEGT. CDR3 sequence reads: CASSSDRVRGREFYEQYF. CDR3 bases: TGTGCCAGCAGTTCCGACAGGGTCCGAGGTCGGGAGTTCTACGAGCAGTACTTC.

The sample holds a few counts of this clonotype. The chain links TRBV4-3 to TRBJ1-2; 9 bases align to TRBD1. The CDR3 is 15 amino acids. In germline, CDR1 is LGHNA, CDR2 YSLEER. The junction had 4 bases not matched to a gene; V was cut back by 1 base and J by 4 bases. The CDR3 bases are TGCGCCAGCAGCCAAGGGGACAGGGACTTCTATGGCTACACCTTC. This codes for CASSQGDRDFYGYTF.